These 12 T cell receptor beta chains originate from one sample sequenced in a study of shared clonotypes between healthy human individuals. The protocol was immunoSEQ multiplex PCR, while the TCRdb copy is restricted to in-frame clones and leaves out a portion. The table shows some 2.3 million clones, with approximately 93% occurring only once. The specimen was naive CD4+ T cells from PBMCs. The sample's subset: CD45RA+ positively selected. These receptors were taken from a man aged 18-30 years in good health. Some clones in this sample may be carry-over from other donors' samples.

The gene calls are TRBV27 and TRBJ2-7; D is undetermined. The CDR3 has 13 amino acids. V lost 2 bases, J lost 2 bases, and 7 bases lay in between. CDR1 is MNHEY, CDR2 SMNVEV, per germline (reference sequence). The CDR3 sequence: CASSLNRPYEQYF. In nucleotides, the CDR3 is TGTGCCAGCAGTTTAAACAGACCCTACGAGCAGTACTTC.

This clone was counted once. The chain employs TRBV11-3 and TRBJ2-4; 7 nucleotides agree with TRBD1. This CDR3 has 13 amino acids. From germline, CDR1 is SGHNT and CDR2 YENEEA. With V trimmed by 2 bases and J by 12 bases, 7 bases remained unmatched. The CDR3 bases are TGTGCCAGCAGCTTAAACCCCAGGGGGAATCAGTACTTC. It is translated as CASSLNPRGNQYF. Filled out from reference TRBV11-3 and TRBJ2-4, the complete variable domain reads EAGVVQSPRYKIIEKKQPVAFWCNPISGHNTLYWYLQNLGQGPELLIRYENEEAVDDSQLPKDRFSAERLKGVDSTLKIQPAELGDSAVYLCASSLNPRGNQYFGAGTRLSVL.

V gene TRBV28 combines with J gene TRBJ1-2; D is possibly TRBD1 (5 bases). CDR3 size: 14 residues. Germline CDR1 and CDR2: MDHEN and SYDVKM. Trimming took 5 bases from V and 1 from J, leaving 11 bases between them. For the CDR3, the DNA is TGTGCCAGCAGTCTAAGGGGACTTAACTATGGCTACACCTTC. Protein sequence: CASSLRGLNYGYTF.

CDR3 nucleotide sequence: TGTGCCACCAGCAGAGAAAGCGGGGCATGGGGCACTGAAGCTTTCTTT. It specifies CATSRESGAWGTEAFF. V usage is TRBV15 and J usage is TRBJ1-1; TRBD1 is a possible D gene (5 bases). Germline V gene sequence: CDR1 LNHNV, CDR2 YYDKDF (reference sequence). Trimming stripped 0 bases from V and 4 bases from J, with 15 bases between. This CDR3 spans 16 amino acids.

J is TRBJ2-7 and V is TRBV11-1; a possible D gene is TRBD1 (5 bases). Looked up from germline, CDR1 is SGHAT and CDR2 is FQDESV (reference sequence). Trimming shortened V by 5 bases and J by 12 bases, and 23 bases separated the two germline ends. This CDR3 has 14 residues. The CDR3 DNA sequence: TGTGCCAGCAGCGCTGCCCGACAGACCCGAATCGTGTACTTC. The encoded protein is CASSAARQTRIVYF.

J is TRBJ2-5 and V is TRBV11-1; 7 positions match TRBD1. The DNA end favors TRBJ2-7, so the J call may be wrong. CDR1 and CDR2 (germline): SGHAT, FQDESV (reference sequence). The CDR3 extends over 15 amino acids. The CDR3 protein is CASSLGGGFNYEQYF. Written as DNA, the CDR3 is TGTGCCAGCAGCTTAGGAGGGGGCTTCAACTACGAGCAGTACTTC.

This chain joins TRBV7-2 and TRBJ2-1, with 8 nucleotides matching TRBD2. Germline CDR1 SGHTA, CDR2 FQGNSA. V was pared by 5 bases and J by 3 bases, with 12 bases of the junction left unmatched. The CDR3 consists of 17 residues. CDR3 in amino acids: CASSTQSPGTSYNEQFF. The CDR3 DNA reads TGTGCCAGCAGCACACAATCCCCAGGGACTAGCTACAATGAGCAGTTCTTC. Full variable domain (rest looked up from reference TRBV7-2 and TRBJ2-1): GAGVSQSPSNKVTEKGKDVELRCDPISGHTALYWYRQSLGQGLEFLIYFQGNSAPDKSGLPSDRFSAERTGGSVSTLTIQRTQQEDSAVYLCASSTQSPGTSYNEQFFGPGTRLTVL.

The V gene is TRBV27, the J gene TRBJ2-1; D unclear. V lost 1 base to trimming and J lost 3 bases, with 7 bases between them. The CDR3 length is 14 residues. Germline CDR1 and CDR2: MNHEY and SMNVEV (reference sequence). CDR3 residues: CASSLWADYNEQFF. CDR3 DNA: TGTGCCAGCAGTTTATGGGCCGACTACAATGAGCAGTTCTTC.

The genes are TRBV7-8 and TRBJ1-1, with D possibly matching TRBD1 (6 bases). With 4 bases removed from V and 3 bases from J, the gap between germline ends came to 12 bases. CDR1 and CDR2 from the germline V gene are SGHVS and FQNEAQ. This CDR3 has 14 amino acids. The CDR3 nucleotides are TGTGCCAGCAGCTCTACAGGGTTGGACACTGAAGCTTTCTTT. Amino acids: CASSSTGLDTEAFF.

The DNA for the CDR3 is TGTGCCAGCAGTTTATGGCCGAGCTCCTACAATGAGCAGTTCTTC. It is translated as CASSLWPSSYNEQFF. This chain joins TRBV27 and TRBJ2-1; D is uncertain. The germline V gene has CDR1 MNHEY and CDR2 SMNVEV (reference sequence). The germline V and J ends were trimmed by 1 base and 0 bases, with 7 bases remaining between them. This CDR3 region has 15 residues.

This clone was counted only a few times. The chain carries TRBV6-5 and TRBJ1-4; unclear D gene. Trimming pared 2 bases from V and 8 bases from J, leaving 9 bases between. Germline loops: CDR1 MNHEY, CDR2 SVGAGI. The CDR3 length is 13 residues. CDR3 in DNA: TGTGCCAGCAGTTACCGAGGCAAGGAAAAACTGTTTTTT. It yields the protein CASSYRGKEKLFF.

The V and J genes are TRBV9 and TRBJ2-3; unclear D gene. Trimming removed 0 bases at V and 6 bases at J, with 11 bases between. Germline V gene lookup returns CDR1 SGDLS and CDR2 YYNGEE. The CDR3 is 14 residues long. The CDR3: CASSVGVGSDTQYF. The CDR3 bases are TGTGCCAGCAGCGTAGGTGTGGGTTCGGATACGCAGTATTTT.